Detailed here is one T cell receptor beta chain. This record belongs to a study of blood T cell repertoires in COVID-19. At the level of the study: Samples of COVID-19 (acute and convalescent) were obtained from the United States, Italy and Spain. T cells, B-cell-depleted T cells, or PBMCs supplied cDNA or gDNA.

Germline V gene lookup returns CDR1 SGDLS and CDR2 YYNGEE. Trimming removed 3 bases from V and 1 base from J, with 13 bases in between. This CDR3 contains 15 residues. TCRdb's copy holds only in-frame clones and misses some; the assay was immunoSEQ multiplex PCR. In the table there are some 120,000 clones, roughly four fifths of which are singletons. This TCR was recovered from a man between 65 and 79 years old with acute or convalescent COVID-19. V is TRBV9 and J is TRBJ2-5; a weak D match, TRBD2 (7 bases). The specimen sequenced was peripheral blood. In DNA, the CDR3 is TGTGCCAGCAGCGCAGCCGGGGGGCCCCAAGAGACCCAGTACTTC. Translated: CASSAAGGPQETQYF.